Here is one T cell receptor beta chain with its context. Its antigen is not known. This CDR3 is 15 amino acids long. Germline lookup yields CDR1 SGHDN and CDR2 FVKESK. This specimen belongs to a study of blood T cells in healthy people across ages. Points from the study as a whole: Per million T cells, the diversity of TCR beta decreased roughly linearly as age advanced.

Using a J-beta primer mix together with a sample-barcoded 5' primer, a second PCR was run for roughly 7 to 12 cycles. MiXCR was run by TCRdb on the 5' RACE reads, yielding one entry per CDR3 protein. There are 1.5 million to 1.9 million distinct CDR3 sequences in the sample; 35% to 45% occur only once, and less than 5% lies in the top ten. The specimen was blood. The V gene is TRBV14, the J gene TRBJ2-1; D possibly corresponds to TRBD2 (5 bases). The J call may be wrong; the DNA end is better matched by TRBJ2-7. The receptor comes from a woman aged 18-30 years in good health. The CDR3 DNA is TGTGCCAGCAGCCAACCGTGGGGAGCATACAATGAGCAGTACTTC. Amino acids: CASSQPWGAYNEQYF.